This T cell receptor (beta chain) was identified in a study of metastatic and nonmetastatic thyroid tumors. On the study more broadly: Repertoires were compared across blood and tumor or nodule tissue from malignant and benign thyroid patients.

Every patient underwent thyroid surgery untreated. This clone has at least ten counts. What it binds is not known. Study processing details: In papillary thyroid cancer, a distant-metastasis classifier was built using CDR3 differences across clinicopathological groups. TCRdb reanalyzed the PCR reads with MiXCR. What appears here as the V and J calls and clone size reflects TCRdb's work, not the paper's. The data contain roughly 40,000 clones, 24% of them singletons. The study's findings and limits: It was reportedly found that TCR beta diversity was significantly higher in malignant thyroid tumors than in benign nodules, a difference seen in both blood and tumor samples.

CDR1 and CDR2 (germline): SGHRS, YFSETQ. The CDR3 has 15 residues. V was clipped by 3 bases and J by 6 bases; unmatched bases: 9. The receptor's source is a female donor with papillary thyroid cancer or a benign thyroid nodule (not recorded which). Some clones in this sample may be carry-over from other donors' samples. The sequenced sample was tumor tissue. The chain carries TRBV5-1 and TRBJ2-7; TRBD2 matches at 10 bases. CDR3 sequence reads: CASSSGGLAGAEQYF. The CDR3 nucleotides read TGCGCCAGCAGCTCCGGAGGGCTAGCGGGAGCCGAGCAGTACTTC.